This record looks at one TCR beta chain sequence and its context. This specimen belongs to a study of blood T cell repertoires in COVID-19. About the research overall: Some COVID-19 samples were acute and others convalescent; all came from the United States, Italy and Spain.

J was trimmed by 7 bases and V by 4 bases; bases with no gene match: 2. This CDR3 comprises 12 residues. CDR1 is KGHSH and CDR2 is LQKENI in the germline V gene. TCRdb keeps only in-frame clones here, not all; method: immunoSEQ multiplex PCR. This sample yields 240,000 or so clones, of which around 90% are seen a single time; roughly 7.8% belongs to the top ten. The receptor was isolated from a man aged 60 to 75 who had recovered from COVID-19. The sequenced sample consisted of peripheral blood. This rearrangement joins TRBV18 to TRBJ2-7; 9 bases line up with TRBD1. The CDR3 is CASSLGTGEQYV. Here the CDR3 DNA reads TGTGCCAGCTCACTAGGGACAGGGGAGCAGTACGTC.